The next 23 T cell receptor beta chains were all read from a single sample in a study of T cell responses to AZD1222 COVID-19 vaccine. The method was immunoSEQ multiplex PCR; TCRdb's version includes in-frame clones alone and lacks a portion of them. The table shows about 26,000 clones, with about nine tenths occurring only once. The sequencing used peripheral blood, collected 28 days after the second AZD1222 dose. These receptors came from an adult who received the AZD1222 COVID-19 vaccine.

This sequence joins TRBV7-8 and TRBJ2-3; the D is unclear. Germline V CDR1 and CDR2: SGHVS, FQNEAQ. V dropped 1 base and J dropped 0 bases, with 23 bases sitting between them. This CDR3 has 20 amino acids. This chain's CDR3 is CASSLGVKLGGLNSTDTQYF. DNA for the CDR3: TGTGCCAGCAGCTTAGGCGTCAAGTTGGGCGGTTTAAATAGCACAGATACGCAGTATTTT.

The V call is TRBV7-9, the J call TRBJ2-5; 9 bases are a match to TRBD1. From germline, CDR1 is SEHNR and CDR2 FQNEAQ (reference sequence). This CDR3 spans 14 amino acids. The V gene end was trimmed by 3 bases and the J gene end by 7 bases; junction bases not matched to a gene: 6. The CDR3 loop is CASSLGGQGRTQYF. The CDR3 region has the DNA TGTGCCAGCAGCTTGGGAGGACAGGGGAGGACCCAGTACTTC.

This clone has a single count. The chain recombines TRBV3-1 (or the pseudogene TRBV3-2) with TRBJ2-2; 7 nucleotides match TRBD2. Germline V gene data show CDR1 as LGHDT and CDR2 as YNNKEL (reference sequence). J lost 1 base, V lost 4 bases, and 0 bases had no gene match. This CDR3 region has 14 residues. The CDR3 spells CASSLAGNTGELFF. Here the CDR3 DNA reads TGTGCCAGCAGCCTAGCGGGGAACACCGGGGAGCTGTTTTTT.

The chain carries TRBV6-6 and TRBJ1-1, with TRBD1 as a possible D gene (5 bases). V was shortened by 2 bases and J by 7 bases, with 8 bases between the two germline ends. Germline V gene lookup returns CDR1 MNHNY and CDR2 SVGAGI (reference sequence). This CDR3 region has 12 residues. CDR3 loop: CASSYRQGEAFF. In nucleotides, the CDR3 is TGTGCCAGCAGTTACCGGCAGGGTGAAGCTTTCTTT.

The gene calls are TRBV11-2 and TRBJ1-4; possible D gene TRBD1, 5 bases. CDR1 is SGHAT, CDR2 FQNNGV, per germline. The CDR3 length is 13 residues. Trimming removed 2 bases from V and 7 bases from J, with 8 bases in between. CDR3 sequence reads: CASSLSTGEKLFF. As DNA, the CDR3 is TGTGCCAGCAGCTTATCAACAGGTGAAAAACTGTTTTTT.

The chain has TRBV6-4 and TRBJ1-2; D gene uncertain. The germline V gene has CDR1 MRHNA and CDR2 SNTAGT. The CDR3 totals 13 residues. V lost 0 bases to trimming and J lost 10 bases, with 12 bases between them. The CDR3 nucleotides are TGTGCCAGCAGTGACTCTGGAGGGTTCCTCTACACCTTC. Translated: CASSDSGGFLYTF.

J is TRBJ2-2 and V is TRBV5-1; D might be TRBD1 (6 bases). The CDR3 has 15 residues. Germline V CDR1 and CDR2: SGHRS, YFSETQ. V was clipped by 4 bases and J by 2 bases, with 12 bases between them. This chain's CDR3 is CASSTGHANTGELFF. CDR3 nucleotide sequence: TGCGCCAGCAGCACGGGACACGCCAACACCGGGGAGCTGTTTTTT.

A few counts support this clone. J is TRBJ2-7 and V is TRBV7-3; 11 positions match TRBD2. The length of the CDR3 is 14 residues. Germline V gene sequence: CDR1 SGHTA, CDR2 FQGTGA. V was clipped by 5 bases and J by 5 bases; unmatched bases: 5. DNA of the CDR3: TGTGCCAGCAGCGCTAGCGGGGGGTCGAACGAGCAGTACTTC. It codes for CASSASGGSNEQYF.

This chain connects TRBV19 to TRBJ2-3, with TRBD2 matching over 7 bases. Germline lookup yields CDR1 LNHDA and CDR2 SQIVND (reference sequence). V gave up 5 bases and J gave up 2 bases; unmatched junction bases: 10. The CDR3 contains 16 residues. The CDR3 DNA reads TGTGCCAGTAGTGGCCGGCTAGCGGCAACCACAGATACGCAGTATTTT. Amino acid sequence: CASSGRLAATTDTQYF.

The chain carries TRBV5-1 and TRBJ2-2; 14 nucleotides align to TRBD2. V was clipped by 0 bases and J by 7 bases; unmatched bases: 8. Looked up from germline, CDR1 is SGHRS and CDR2 is YFSETQ. This CDR3 has 18 amino acids. CDR3 coding DNA: TGCGCCAGCAGCTTGGCCGGACTAGCGGGGGGTGCTGGCGGGGAGCTGTTTTTT. Its protein is CASSLAGLAGGAGGELFF. The full variable domain, its missing parts supplied by reference TRBV5-1 and TRBJ2-2, is KAGVTQTPRYLIKTRGQQVTLSCSPISGHRSVSWYQQTPGQGLQFLFEYFSETQRNKGNFPGRFSGRQFSNSRSEMNVSTLELGDSALYLCASSLAGLAGGAGGELFFGEGSRLTVL.

The chain has TRBV6-5 and TRBJ1-2; D not resolved. The CDR3 has 11 amino acids. Trimming took off 5 bases at V and 8 bases at J, with 9 bases between the two ends. CDR1 is MNHEY and CDR2 is SVGAGI in the germline V gene. CDR3 amino acids: CASSLMTGYTF. In DNA, the CDR3 is TGTGCCAGCAGTCTGATGACAGGCTACACCTTC.

The chain carries TRBV24-1 and TRBJ2-1; 8 bases line up with TRBD2. Per germline, CDR1 KGHDR and CDR2 SFDVKD. The CDR3 extends over 15 amino acids. The J segment lost 7 bases and the V segment lost 1 base, leaving 5 bases of the junction unmatched. The CDR3 coding sequence is TGTGCCACCAGTGATTTAGCGGGGGCGGGGAATGAGCAGTTCTTC. It encodes CATSDLAGAGNEQFF.

The chain links TRBV18 to TRBJ2-7, with a tentative D call TRBD1 (5 bases). The CDR3 totals 12 residues. Germline CDR1 is KGHSH and CDR2 is LQKENI. V was shortened by 2 bases and J by 5 bases, with 7 bases between the two germline ends. The CDR3 loop reads CASSPRGNEQYF. CDR3 nucleotides: TGTGCCAGCTCACCAAGGGGCAACGAGCAGTACTTC.

The V call is TRBV7-2, the J call TRBJ2-1, with 8 bases identical to TRBD2. There are 14 residues in the CDR3. V shed 5 bases and J 6 bases; nucleotides not matched to a gene: 6. The germline CDR1 and CDR2 sequences are SGHTA and FQGNSA. DNA of the CDR3: TGTGCCAGCAGCCCCGGGACTAGTGGCAATGAGCAGTTCTTC. The encoded protein is CASSPGTSGNEQFF. Combining the CDR3 with reference TRBV7-2 and TRBJ2-1 gives the whole variable domain GAGVSQSPSNKVTEKGKDVELRCDPISGHTALYWYRQSLGQGLEFLIYFQGNSAPDKSGLPSDRFSAERTGGSVSTLTIQRTQQEDSAVYLCASSPGTSGNEQFFGPGTRLTVL.

In DNA, the CDR3 is TGTGCCAGCAGCCCCGCGCGGGGGGTCCACGAGCAGTACTTC. Residues: CASSPARGVHEQYF. The rearrangement links TRBV3-1 (or the pseudogene TRBV3-2) to TRBJ2-7; 8 nucleotides line up with TRBD2. J gave up 5 bases and V 4 bases, and 7 bases lay outside the gene matches. Germline V lookup: CDR1 LGHDT, CDR2 YNNKEL (reference sequence). The CDR3 is 14 residues long.

The rearrangement links TRBV10-2 to TRBJ2-5; D is undetermined. Trimming cost V 8 bases and J 4 bases, with 14 bases left between them. CDR1 WSHSY and CDR2 SAAADI come from the germline V gene. The CDR3 has 13 residues. CDR3 nucleotides: TGCGCCAGCCGACCGGGTTTTGGAGAGACCCAGTACTTC. Amino acid sequence: CASRPGFGETQYF.

This chain joins TRBV5-1 and TRBJ1-4; D not certain. The CDR3 length is 16 residues. V dropped 4 bases and J dropped 5 bases, with 18 bases sitting between them. Germline CDR1 SGHRS, CDR2 YFSETQ. The CDR3 region is CASSQTGSSTNEKLFF. In nucleotides, the CDR3 is TGCGCCAGCAGCCAAACGGGGTCTAGTACGAATGAAAAACTGTTTTTT.

CDR3 DNA sequence: TGTGCCAGCAGCGCATCACTAGCGGGGAGCGCGAACACCGGGGAGCTGTTTTTT. Amino acid sequence: CASSASLAGSANTGELFF. The rearrangement links TRBV3-1 (or the pseudogene TRBV3-2) to TRBJ2-2, with 10 bases fitting TRBD2. Trimming removed 5 bases from V and 0 bases from J; junction bases left unmatched: 9. The CDR3 is 18 residues long. CDR1 is LGHDT, CDR2 YNNKEL, per germline (reference sequence).

This chain joins TRBV5-1 and TRBJ1-3, with D tentatively TRBD1 (6 bases). The CDR3 has 15 residues. Trimming shortened V by 3 bases and J by 0 bases, and 10 bases separated the two germline ends. The germline V gene encodes CDR1 SGHRS and CDR2 YFSETQ. The CDR3 reads CASSSAGVSGNTIYF. The CDR3 region has the DNA TGCGCCAGCAGCTCGGCAGGGGTCTCTGGAAACACCATATATTTT.

CDR3 in amino acids: CASSLYHPSSGSPLHF. The CDR3 coding sequence is TGTGCCAGCAGCCTATACCACCCTTCCTCGGGTTCACCCCTCCACTTT. The chain uses TRBV7-3 and TRBJ1-6; no definite D call. Germline values: CDR1 SGHTA, CDR2 FQGTGA. The CDR3 extends over 16 amino acids. V lost 5 bases, J lost 9 bases, and 20 bases lay in between.

The rearrangement uses TRBV3-1 (or the pseudogene TRBV3-2) and TRBJ2-2, with D possibly being TRBD1 or TRBD2 (5 bases each). The CDR3 is 15 residues long. Trimming took 4 bases from V and 1 from J, leaving 10 bases between them. CDR1 LGHDT and CDR2 YNNKEL come from the germline V gene (reference sequence). In DNA form, the CDR3 reads TGTGCCAGCAGCCGTGGGACCGTGAACACCGGGGAGCTGTTTTTT. Translated: CASSRGTVNTGELFF.

The gene calls are TRBV9 and TRBJ1-1; no firm D call. This CDR3 contains 17 residues. Germline V lookup: CDR1 SGDLS, CDR2 YYNGEE. Trimming took off 0 bases at V and 0 bases at J, with 15 bases between the two ends. The CDR3: CASSVAPGPSLNTEAFF. CDR3 bases: TGTGCCAGCAGCGTAGCACCGGGTCCGAGCTTGAACACTGAAGCTTTCTTT. The full variable domain, with the rest looked up from reference TRBV9 and TRBJ1-1, is DSGVTQTPKHLITATGQRVTLRCSPRSGDLSVYWYQQSLDQGLQFLIQYYNGEERAKGNILERFSAQQFPDLHSELNLSSLELGDSALYFCASSVAPGPSLNTEAFFGQGTRLTVV.

V is TRBV10-3 and J is TRBJ2-7; D unclear. Looked up from germline, CDR1 is ENHRY and CDR2 is SYGVKD. The CDR3 has 13 amino acids. Trimming removed 6 bases at V and 3 bases at J, with 12 bases between. The CDR3 DNA is TGTGCCATCAGGGCCGCGAGTGGCTACGAGCAGTACTTC. It codes for CAIRAASGYEQYF.